Listed below are T cell receptor beta chains from one sample, sequenced in a study of blood T cell repertoires in COVID-19. Produced via immunoSEQ multiplex PCR; TCRdb's table is partial and in-frame only. The sample contains about 160,000 clones, more than 70% of which appear only once. The sample comprised peripheral blood. These receptors came from a man aged 60 to 75 with acute or convalescent COVID-19. Both conserved end residues are part of each CDR3. Each record gives: D gene, V gene, J gene, CDR3 protein. A D gene is named only where the DNA matches it firmly.

TRBD1	TRBV3-1/TRBV3-2	TRBJ1-2	CASSLTGAIGYTF
NA	TRBV6-2/TRBV6-3	TRBJ2-4	CASSYVRGYGKNIQYF
TRBD1	TRBV5-8	TRBJ2-5	CASRGTGPWETQYF
NA	TRBV19	TRBJ1-2	CASHHRGDTVYGYTF
NA	TRBV18	TRBJ2-6	CASSPPGQGMSGSTGANVLTF
TRBD2	TRBV4-3	TRBJ2-5	CASSQDRLAEETQYF
TRBD2	TRBV7-9	TRBJ2-7	CASSSDGLGPDYEQYF
NA	TRBV4-1	TRBJ2-3	CASSQWNGGDTQYF
NA	TRBV7-9	TRBJ1-1	CASSLGLTEAFF
TRBD2	TRBV11-2	TRBJ2-1	CASSVTSGGYNEQFF
NA	TRBV7-2	TRBJ1-6	CASSTLWGVSPLHF
NA	TRBV7-2	TRBJ2-7	CASSPRSGGPFAQYF
NA	TRBV14	TRBJ2-2	CASSQEEARLAGELFF
NA	TRBV14	TRBJ1-6	CASRMVGRENSPLHF
NA	TRBV6-5	TRBJ1-1	CASSYGGFGTEAFF
TRBD1	TRBV5-1	TRBJ1-1	CASSTGQGMNTEAFF
TRBD1	TRBV7-3	TRBJ1-5	CASSLMSARGVDRTYSNQPQHF
NA	TRBV19	TRBJ1-2	CASTSGWGRYGYTF
TRBD1	TRBV5-6	TRBJ2-5	CASSSGQGSGQETQYF
TRBD1	TRBV9	TRBJ2-5	CASSVRPGQGAQETQYF
NA	TRBV10-2	TRBJ2-1	CASSELGPVSEQFF
NA	TRBV7-8	TRBJ2-7	CASSGGIRGYEQYF
NA	TRBV6-2/TRBV6-3	TRBJ1-5	CASSYSRRFDHSNQPQHF
TRBD1	TRBV24-1	TRBJ1-2	CATSEQDRDGGYTF
NA	TRBV6-4	TRBJ1-1	CASGLCRMAFF
NA	TRBV14	TRBJ1-4	CASSQGGRRGPTNEKLFF
TRBD1	TRBV19	TRBJ1-2	CASSPTDWTGRGYTF
NA	TRBV19	TRBJ1-6	CASTIDLRNSPLHF
TRBD1	TRBV29-1	TRBJ2-2	CSAGQGAGELFF
TRBD1	TRBV5-1	TRBJ2-1	CASSLEGAGNNEQFF
NA	TRBV25-1	TRBJ1-2	CASSGGGGYTF
TRBD2	TRBV4-3	TRBJ2-1	CASSQDRNSGAEDEQFF
NA	TRBV11-1	TRBJ2-1	CASSLASGGNEQFF
NA	TRBV2	TRBJ1-4	CASSRGDSTNEKLFF
NA	TRBV2	TRBJ1-1	CASSRGAVTEAFF
NA	TRBV5-1	TRBJ2-1	CASSLEGGSYNEQFF
TRBD1	TRBV7-2	TRBJ1-2	CASSMDRGSYTF
NA	TRBV30	TRBJ1-1	CAWSVNRIGEAFF
TRBD1	TRBV7-9	TRBJ1-6	CASSPLRDRDSPLHF
TRBD1	TRBV13	TRBJ1-3	CASSSARDRGFGNTIYF
NA	TRBV5-5	TRBJ1-2	CASSFRTEIPNYGYTF
TRBD1	TRBV19	TRBJ1-2	CASSARDRKFYGYTF
NA	TRBV3-1/TRBV3-2	TRBJ1-3	CASSRMTVSGNTIYF